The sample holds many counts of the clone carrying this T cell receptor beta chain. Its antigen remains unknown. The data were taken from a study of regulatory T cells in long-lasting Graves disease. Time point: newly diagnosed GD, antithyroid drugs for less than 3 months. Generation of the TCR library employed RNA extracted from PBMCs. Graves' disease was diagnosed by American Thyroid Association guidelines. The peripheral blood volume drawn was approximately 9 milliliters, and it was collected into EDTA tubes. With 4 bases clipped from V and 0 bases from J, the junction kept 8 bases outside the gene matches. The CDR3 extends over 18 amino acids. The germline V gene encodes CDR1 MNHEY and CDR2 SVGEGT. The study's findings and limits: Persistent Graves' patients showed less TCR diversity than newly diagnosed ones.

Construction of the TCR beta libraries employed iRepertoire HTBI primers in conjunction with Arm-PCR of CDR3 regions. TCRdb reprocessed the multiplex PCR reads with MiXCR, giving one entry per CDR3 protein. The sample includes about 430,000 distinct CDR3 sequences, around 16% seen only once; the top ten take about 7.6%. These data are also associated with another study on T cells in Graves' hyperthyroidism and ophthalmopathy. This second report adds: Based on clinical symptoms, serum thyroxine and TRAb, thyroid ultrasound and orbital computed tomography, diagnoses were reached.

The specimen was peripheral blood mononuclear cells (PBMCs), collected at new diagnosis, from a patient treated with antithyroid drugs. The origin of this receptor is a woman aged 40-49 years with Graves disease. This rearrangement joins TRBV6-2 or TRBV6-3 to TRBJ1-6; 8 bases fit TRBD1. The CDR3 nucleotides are TGTGCCAGCAGTTGGGCACAGGGGGGCTACTCCTATAATTCACCCCTCCACTTT. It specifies CASSWAQGGYSYNSPLHF.